This entry is about one TCR beta chain. In the original processing: Amplified reference gene primers provided the basis for estimating nucleated cell counts. The protocol was immunoSEQ multiplex PCR, while the TCRdb copy is restricted to in-frame clones and leaves out a portion. Clone size and V and J calls were adopted from that table, with D and trimming inferred from the DNA. The sample consists of roughly 40,000 clones, about 85% of them appearing once. The J segment lost 0 bases and the V segment lost 5 bases, leaving 12 bases of the junction unmatched. The CDR3 loop spans 17 amino acids. CDR1 is SGHRS, CDR2 YFSETQ, per germline. This entry belongs to a study of blood T cell repertoires in COVID-19. Study context: Acute and convalescent COVID-19 specimens originated in the United States, Italy and Spain. The cDNA or gDNA used as material had been derived from T cells, B-cell-depleted T cells, or PBMCs.

The V and J genes are TRBV5-1 and TRBJ1-1; 8 nucleotides match TRBD1. The sequencing sample was made of peripheral blood. This TCR was recovered from an elderly woman with acute or convalescent COVID-19. The CDR3 coding sequence is TGCGCCAGCAGGGGAGTTGGGACAGGTTTTATGAACACTGAAGCTTTCTTT. The encoded protein is CASRGVGTGFMNTEAFF.